This TCR beta chain was observed in a study of cytomegalovirus exposure and HLA in healthy donors. With 60 Vbeta and 13 Jbeta primers, the PCR was carried out. Data came from immunoSEQ multiplex PCR; TCRdb stores just in-frame clones and leaves some out. The sample carries around 150,000 clones, around 72% recorded once. Worth noting for this clone: Its antigen is not known.

Study results and caveats: Compared with the roughly 700-donor mean, an Asian-associated ancestry cluster reportedly had fewer N-insertions, according to a later analysis. Later work showed greater clonal expansion in HLA-associated TCR beta chains than in equally common others. In a later analysis, TCR association rates varied by HLA locus: DRB1 most, HLA-C fewest. V- and J-gene trimming in TCR beta was tied to a missense DCLRE1C variant by an analysis performed later.

The V gene's germline CDR1 is SGHRS and CDR2 YFSETQ. With 0 bases clipped from V and 6 bases from J, the junction kept 8 bases outside the gene matches. This CDR3 is built from 16 residues. This receptor was obtained from a man aged 35 to 55 in good health and CMV-seropositive. Sequenced sample: PBMCs. The V and J genes are TRBV5-1 and TRBJ2-3, with 9 nucleotides matching TRBD2. The CDR3 DNA reads as TGCGCCAGCAGCTTGGAGTTCCGCGGGGGGGCCGATACGCAGTATTTT. Its protein product is CASSLEFRGGADTQYF.